The 3 T cell receptor beta chains below come from one sample, sequenced in a study of blood T cell repertoires in COVID-19. This table comes from immunoSEQ multiplex PCR, and its TCRdb copy is limited to in-frame clones, with some not included. The repertoire has 120,000 to 150,000 clones, over 80% of them found once; the top ten carry around 9%. Sequencing was performed on peripheral blood. All receptors come from a man aged 30-40 years with COVID-19, enrolled during active disease.

The chain uses TRBV12-3 or TRBV12-4 and TRBJ2-7, with D possibly matching TRBD1 (6 bases). Trimming took off 8 bases at V and 6 bases at J, with 17 bases between the two ends. The length of the CDR3 is 13 residues. CDR3 sequence: CASGETGVTEQYF. DNA for the CDR3: TGTGCCAGCGGGGAGACAGGCGTCACCGAGCAGTACTTC.

The chain uses TRBV29-1 and TRBJ2-1; 10 positions match TRBD2. With 3 bases clipped from V and 6 bases from J, the junction kept 11 bases outside the gene matches. The CDR3 length is 16 residues. Germline-derived CDR1 and CDR2 are SQVTM and ANQGSEA. Written as DNA, the CDR3 is TGCAGCGTTGAGGGGATCGCTAGCGGGGGAGTCAATGAGCAGTTCTTC. It is translated as CSVEGIASGGVNEQFF.

The V call is TRBV29-1, the J call TRBJ2-5; maybe TRBD1 (6 bases). Germline loops: CDR1 SQVTM, CDR2 ANQGSEA. This CDR3 is built from 14 residues. The V and J ends lost 6 bases and 5 bases respectively, with 19 bases between them. The CDR3 nucleotides read TGCAGCGTCGACCGGACAGATCGATATGAGACCCAGTACTTC. Translated: CSVDRTDRYETQYF. The whole variable domain, filled in from reference TRBV29-1 and TRBJ2-5, reads SAVISQKPSRDICQRGTSLTIQCQVDSQVTMMFWYRQQPGQSLTLIATANQGSEATYESGFVIDKFPISRPNLTFSTLTVSNMSPEDSSIYLCSVDRTDRYETQYFGPGTRLLVL.